This TCR beta chain stems from a study of T cell responses to AZD1222 COVID-19 vaccine. About this clone itself: Its target is unknown.

Libraries were prepared by immunoSEQ multiplex PCR; TCRdb keeps only in-frame clonotypes and omits some of them. Counted here are about 130,000 clones, about nine tenths occurring once; the ten biggest clones make up less than 9%. Findings of the study overall: White British people made up most donors, females outnumbered males, and clonal diversity was possibly underestimated.

The CDR3 is 14 residues long. Germline CDR1 reads MDHEN; CDR2 reads SYDVKM. The V segment lost 4 bases and the J segment 4 bases; nucleotides outside the gene matches: 2. This receptor was taken from an adult in good health. The V and J genes are TRBV28 and TRBJ1-3, with 9 bases identical to TRBD1. The sequencing here drew on peripheral blood, taken on day 0 of AZD1222 vaccination. In nucleotides, the CDR3 is TGTGCCAGCAGTTCCGGGACAGGGGGAAACACCATATATTTT. Translated: CASSSGTGGNTIYF. The whole variable domain, filled in from reference TRBV28 and TRBJ1-3, reads DVKVTQSSRYLVKRTGEKVFLECVQDMDHENMFWYRQDPGLGLRLIYFSYDVKMKEKGDIPEGYSVSREKKERFSLILESASTNQTSMYLCASSSGTGGNTIYFGEGSWLTVV.